This T cell receptor beta chain was sequenced in a study of blood T cell repertoires in COVID-19. The CDR3 runs 14 residues. The V and J ends lost 4 bases and 3 bases, in that order; junction bases with no gene match: 6. The V gene's germline CDR1 is SGHAT and CDR2 FQNNGV. Per the original data handling: Scientists estimated how many nucleated cells there were by amplifying reference gene primers. Libraries were prepared by immunoSEQ multiplex PCR; TCRdb keeps only in-frame clonotypes and omits some of them. From that table come the V and J calls and clone size; the DNA was used to work out D and trimming. The data contain 150,000 or so clones, about 91% of them singletons.

V is TRBV11-2 and J is TRBJ2-7; 7 bases fit TRBD1. Sequencing used peripheral blood. The source of this sequence is a woman in her fifties or sixties with acute or convalescent COVID-19. CDR3 protein: CASSSDRRGYEQYF. DNA for the CDR3: TGTGCCAGCAGCTCGGACAGGAGAGGCTACGAGCAGTACTTC.